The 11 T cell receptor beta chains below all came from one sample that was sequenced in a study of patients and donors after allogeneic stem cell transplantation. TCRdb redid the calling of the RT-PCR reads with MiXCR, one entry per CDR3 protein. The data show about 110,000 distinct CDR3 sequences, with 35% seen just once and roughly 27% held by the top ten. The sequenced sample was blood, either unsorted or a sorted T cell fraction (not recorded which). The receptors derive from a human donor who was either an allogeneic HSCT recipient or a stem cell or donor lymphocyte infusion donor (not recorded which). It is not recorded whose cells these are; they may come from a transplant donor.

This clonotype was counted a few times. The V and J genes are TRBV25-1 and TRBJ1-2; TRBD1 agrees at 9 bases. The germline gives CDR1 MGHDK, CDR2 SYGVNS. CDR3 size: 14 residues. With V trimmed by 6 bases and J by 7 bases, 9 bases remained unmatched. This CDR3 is CASRRTGGGVGYTF. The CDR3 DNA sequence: TGTGCCAGCAGACGTACAGGGGGCGGGGTTGGCTACACCTTC.

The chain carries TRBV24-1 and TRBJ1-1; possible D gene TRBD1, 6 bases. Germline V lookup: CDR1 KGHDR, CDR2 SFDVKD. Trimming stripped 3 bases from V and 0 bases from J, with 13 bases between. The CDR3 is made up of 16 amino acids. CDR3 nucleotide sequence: TGTGCCACCAGTGATCAGATGGGACATTTGAACACTGAAGCTTTCTTT. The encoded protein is CATSDQMGHLNTEAFF.

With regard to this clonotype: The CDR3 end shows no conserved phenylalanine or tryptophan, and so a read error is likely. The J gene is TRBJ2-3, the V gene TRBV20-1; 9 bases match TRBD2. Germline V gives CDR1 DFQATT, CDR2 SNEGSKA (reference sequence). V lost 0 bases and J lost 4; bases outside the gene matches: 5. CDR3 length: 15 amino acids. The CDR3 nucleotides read TGCAGTGCTAGAGATATCGGACTAGCGTCAGATACGCAGTATTCT. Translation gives CSARDIGLASDTQYS.

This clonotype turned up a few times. The CDR3 bases are TGTGCCACCAGCAGAGATAAGGAAGGAACGGTAAAACTGTTTTTT. It translates to CATSRDKEGTVKLFF. V is TRBV15 and J is TRBJ1-4; D remains ambiguous. Trimming pared 0 bases from V and 10 bases from J, leaving 15 bases between. Germline V CDR1 and CDR2: LNHNV, YYDKDF (reference sequence). The CDR3 runs 15 residues.

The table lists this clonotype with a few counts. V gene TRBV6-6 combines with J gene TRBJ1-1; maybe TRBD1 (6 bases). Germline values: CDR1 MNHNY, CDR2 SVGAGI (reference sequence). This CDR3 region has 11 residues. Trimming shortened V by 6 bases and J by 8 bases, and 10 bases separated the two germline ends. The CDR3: CASSFQGEAFF. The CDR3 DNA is TGTGCCAGCAGCTTCCAGGGGGAAGCTTTCTTT.

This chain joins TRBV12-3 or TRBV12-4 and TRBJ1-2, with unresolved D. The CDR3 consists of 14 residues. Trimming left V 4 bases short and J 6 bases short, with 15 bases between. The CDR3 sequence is CASSSPSEVDGYTF. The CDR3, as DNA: TGTGCCAGCAGTTCCCCCTCCGAGGTCGATGGCTACACCTTC.

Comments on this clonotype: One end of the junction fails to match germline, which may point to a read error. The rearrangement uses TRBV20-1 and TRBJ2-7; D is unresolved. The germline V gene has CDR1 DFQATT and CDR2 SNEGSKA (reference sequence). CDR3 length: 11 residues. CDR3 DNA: TGCAGTGCTAGAGATCGTCCTAGTTTAAGGTTC. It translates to CSARDRPSLRF.

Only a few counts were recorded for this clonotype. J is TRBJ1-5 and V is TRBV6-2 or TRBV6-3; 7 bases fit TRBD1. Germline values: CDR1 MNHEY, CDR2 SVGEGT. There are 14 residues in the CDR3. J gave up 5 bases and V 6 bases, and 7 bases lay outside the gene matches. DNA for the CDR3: TGTGCCAGCAGCTTAACAGGGGAATATCAGCCCCAGCATTTT. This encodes CASSLTGEYQPQHF.

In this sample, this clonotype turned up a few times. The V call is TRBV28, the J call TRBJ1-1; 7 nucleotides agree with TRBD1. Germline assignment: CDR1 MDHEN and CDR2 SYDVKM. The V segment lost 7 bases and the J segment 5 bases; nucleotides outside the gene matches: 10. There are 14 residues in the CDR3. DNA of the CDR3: TGTGCCAGCACCCACGACAGGGTTCGGACTGAAGCTTTCTTT. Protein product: CASTHDRVRTEAFF.

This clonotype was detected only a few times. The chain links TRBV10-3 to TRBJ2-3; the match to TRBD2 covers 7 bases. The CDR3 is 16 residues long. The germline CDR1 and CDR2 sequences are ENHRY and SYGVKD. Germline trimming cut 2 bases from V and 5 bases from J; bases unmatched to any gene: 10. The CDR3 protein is CAISERLAPEGDTQYF. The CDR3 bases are TGTGCCATCAGTGAGCGACTAGCCCCCGAAGGAGATACGCAGTATTTT.

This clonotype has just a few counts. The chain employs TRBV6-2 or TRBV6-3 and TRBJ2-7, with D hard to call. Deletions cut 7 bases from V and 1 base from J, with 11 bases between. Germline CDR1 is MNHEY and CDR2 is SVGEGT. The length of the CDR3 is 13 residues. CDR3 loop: CASIPDRSYEQYF. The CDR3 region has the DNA TGTGCCAGCATTCCGGACCGGTCCTACGAGCAGTACTTC.